These T cell receptor beta chains were read from a single sample in a study of CD8+ T cells in alopecia areata. The table came from immunoSEQ multiplex PCR; TCRdb's copy has only in-frame clones and leaves some out. The repertoire consists of 150,000 to 200,000 clones, with around 64% occurring once and the leading ten covering approximately 10%. The sample was CD8+ T cells sorted from blood, taken at week 0. The source of these receptors is a human donor with alopecia areata. Both conserved end residues are part of each CDR3. D genes are given only for firm matches. Rows give clone size only sometimes, using once, few, many, or a class for an expanded clone.

TRBV6-1,TRBJ1-2,-,-,CAASAPGYTF,TGTGCGGCGTCCGCTCCAGGCTACACCTTC
TRBV27,TRBJ1-5,few,TRBD1,CASKVRDRAQPQHF,TGTGCCAGCAAGGTCCGGGACAGGGCCCAGCCCCAGCATTTT
TRBV9,TRBJ2-7,-,-,CASSPDSYEQYF,TGTGCCAGCAGCCCTGACTCCTACGAGCAGTACTTC
TRBV5-6,TRBJ2-1,-,-,CASSLVALVVEQFF,TGTGCCAGCAGCTTGGTCGCCCTGGTGGTTGAGCAGTTCTTC
TRBV13,TRBJ2-7,-,TRBD2,CASSLGLAGGSYEQYF,TGTGCCAGCAGCTTAGGACTAGCGGGGGGCTCCTACGAGCAGTACTTC
TRBV7-9,TRBJ2-3,-,TRBD2,CATQWEGDTQYF,TGTGCCACCCAGTGGGAGGGAGATACGCAGTATTTT
TRBV4-1,TRBJ2-7,-,-,CASSQDDYEQYF,TGCGCCAGCAGCCAAGATGATTACGAGCAGTACTTC
TRBV27,TRBJ1-1,many,-,CASGPGEAFF,TGTGCCAGCGGCCCTGGTGAAGCTTTCTTT
TRBV13,TRBJ1-1,-,-,CASSLATLPRCAFF,TGTGCCAGCAGCTTGGCGACACTTCCCCGGTGTGCTTTCTTT
TRBV29-1,TRBJ2-1,-,-,CSGERRWPYNEQFF,TGCAGCGGTGAGCGACGGTGGCCCTACAATGAGCAGTTCTTC
TRBV27,TRBJ2-4,-,-,CASSLSSGVKNIQYF,TGTGCCAGCAGTTTATCTTCAGGGGTGAAAAACATTCAGTACTTC
TRBV6-5,TRBJ2-1,few,-,CASSLGGLRNEQFF,TGTGCCAGCAGCCTCGGGGGGCTGAGAAATGAGCAGTTCTTC
TRBV7-9,TRBJ2-4,once,-,CATSNRSSPILAKNIQYF,TGTGCCACCTCCAATAGGTCTTCCCCTATCTTGGCCAAAAACATTCAGTACTTC
TRBV11-1,TRBJ2-1,-,-,CASSLRVMNNEQFF,TGTGCCAGCAGCCTCCGGGTTATGAACAATGAGCAGTTCTTC
TRBV29-1,TRBJ1-1,-,TRBD1,CSVDGTGGFGTEAFF,TGCAGCGTTGACGGGACAGGGGGTTTTGGGACTGAAGCTTTCTTT
TRBV4-1,TRBJ2-3,-,-,CASSQESPSRNTDTQYF,TGCGCCAGCAGCCAAGAATCCCCTTCCAGAAACACAGATACGCAGTATTTT
TRBV30,TRBJ2-1,-,-,CAWSIGGFNEQFF,TGTGCCTGGAGTATCGGCGGATTCAATGAGCAGTTCTTC
TRBV7-2,TRBJ1-1,-,-,CASSSPSGGTEAFF,TGTGCCAGCAGCTCCCCGTCGGGGGGCACTGAAGCTTTCTTT
TRBV13,TRBJ1-1,-,-,CASSHGTINTEAFF,TGTGCCAGCAGCCACGGGACAATTAACACTGAAGCTTTCTTT
TRBV28,TRBJ2-7,-,-,CASSSTDRNEQYF,TGTGCCAGCAGTTCCACAGACAGAAACGAGCAGTACTTC
TRBV5-1,TRBJ2-3,-,-,CASSLVYTDTQYF,TGCGCCAGCAGCTTGGTTTACACAGATACGCAGTATTTT
TRBV6-1,TRBJ1-4,-,-,CASTRRRGHEKLFF,TGTGCCAGCACCCGGAGGAGGGGACATGAAAAACTGTTTTTT
TRBV7-8,TRBJ2-5,-,-,CASSPPKVRETQYF,TGTGCCAGCAGCCCGCCCAAAGTCAGAGAGACCCAGTACTTC
TRBV4-1,TRBJ2-4,-,-,CASSQAKLSGIQYF,TGCGCCAGCAGCCAAGCGAAGCTCAGCGGCATTCAGTACTTC
TRBV2,TRBJ2-1,-,-,CASIAFEQFF,TGTGCCAGCATTGCTTTTGAGCAGTTCTTC
TRBV9,TRBJ2-3,-,TRBD2,CASSPLHERGSTDTQYF,TGTGCCAGCAGCCCCCTACACGAGCGGGGTAGCACAGATACGCAGTATTTT
TRBV29-1,TRBJ2-1,few,-,CSVEDPGYNEQFF,TGCAGCGTTGAAGATCCGGGGTACAATGAGCAGTTCTTC
TRBV6-5,TRBJ2-7,-,TRBD1,CASSPGQGAQQYF,TGTGCCAGCAGCCCGGGACAGGGGGCCCAGCAGTACTTC
TRBV29-1,TRBJ1-5,-,-,CSVEAPGSPVSGNQPQHF,TGCAGCGTTGAGGCCCCAGGGAGTCCGGTATCTGGCAATCAGCCCCAGCATTTT
TRBV7-8,TRBJ1-5,-,-,CASSLAGYSNQPQHF,TGTGCCAGCAGCTTAGCGGGGTATAGCAATCAGCCCCAGCATTTT
TRBV6-6,TRBJ2-5,-,TRBD2,CAISATSGGLQETQYF,TGTGCCATCAGTGCGACTAGCGGGGGGCTCCAAGAGACCCAGTACTTC
TRBV29-1,TRBJ1-3,few,-,CSGRQAGGNTIYF,TGCAGCGGTCGACAGGCGGGAGGAAACACCATATATTTT
TRBV14,TRBJ2-5,-,-,CASQGGFQETQYF,TGTGCCAGTCAGGGTGGTTTCCAAGAGACCCAGTACTTC
TRBV11-2,TRBJ2-3,-,-,CASRPPGFTDTQYF,TGTGCCAGCAGGCCCCCGGGCTTCACAGATACGCAGTATTTT
TRBV13,TRBJ2-2,few,TRBD1,CASSGNRGLTGELFF,TGTGCCAGCAGCGGGAACAGGGGGCTCACCGGGGAGCTGTTTTTT
TRBV7-8,TRBJ1-2,-,TRBD1,CASSSLETGPGYTF,TGTGCCAGCAGCTCCCTAGAGACAGGGCCCGGCTACACCTTC
TRBV30,TRBJ1-5,once,-,CAWRGRVIVNQPQHF,TGTGCCTGGAGAGGCAGGGTCATAGTCAATCAGCCCCAGCATTTT
TRBV5-1,TRBJ2-7,few,-,CASSGKAYEQYF,TGCGCCAGCAGTGGTAAGGCCTACGAGCAGTACTTC
TRBV7-9,TRBJ1-2,-,-,CASSPGGASGYTF,TGTGCCAGCAGCCCCGGGGGGGCGAGTGGCTACACCTTC
TRBV5-1,TRBJ2-7,-,-,CASSPSDSGSSYEQYF,TGCGCCAGCAGCCCGTCCGATTCAGGGAGCTCCTACGAGCAGTACTTC
TRBV4-1,TRBJ2-2,-,TRBD1,CASSHPGTGEEQNTGELFF,TGCGCCAGCAGCCACCCCGGGACAGGGGAGGAACAGAACACCGGGGAGCTGTTTTTT
TRBV7-2,TRBJ1-2,-,TRBD1,CASSTGQGDYGYTF,TGTGCCAGCAGCACAGGACAGGGCGACTATGGCTACACCTTC
TRBV30,TRBJ2-7,-,-,CASQASRDWDEQYF,TGTGCCAGCCAGGCCTCCCGGGACTGGGACGAGCAGTACTTC
TRBV23-1,TRBJ2-7,-,-,CASSQNGQPDEQYF,TGCGCCAGCAGTCAAAACGGACAGCCCGACGAGCAGTACTTC
TRBV7-2,TRBJ2-5,few,TRBD2,CASSLAWMGSGEETQYF,TGTGCCAGCAGCTTAGCGTGGATGGGTAGCGGGGAAGAGACCCAGTACTTC
TRBV7-8,TRBJ1-6,-,TRBD1,CASNSGQGWSPLHF,TGTGCCAGCAACTCGGGACAGGGCTGGTCACCCCTCCACTTT
TRBV6-5,TRBJ2-3,few,TRBD2,CASSYSSGGGADTQYF,TGTGCCAGCAGTTACTCGAGCGGGGGTGGCGCAGATACGCAGTATTTT
TRBV2,TRBJ2-1,-,TRBD1,CASKWQGERNEQFF,TGTGCCAGCAAATGGCAGGGGGAGAGGAATGAGCAGTTCTTC
TRBV13,TRBJ2-3,-,TRBD2,CASSGGTSADTQYF,TGTGCCAGCAGCGGAGGGACTAGCGCAGATACGCAGTATTTT
TRBV2,TRBJ1-2,-,-,CASRKSPGYTF,TGTGCCAGCAGGAAAAGCCCCGGCTACACCTTC
TRBV30,TRBJ2-2,-,-,CAWSVRGPGELFF,TGTGCCTGGAGTGTACGAGGTCCCGGGGAGCTGTTTTTT
TRBV5-1,TRBJ2-7,-,-,CASSLAGPSYEQYF,TGCGCCAGCAGCTTGGCAGGACCCTCCTACGAGCAGTACTTC
TRBV30,TRBJ1-4,-,-,CAWSVQGFSTNEKLFF,TGTGCCTGGAGTGTTCAGGGGTTCTCAACTAATGAAAAACTGTTTTTT